The T cell receptor (beta chain) described here comes from a study of T cell clonotyping in hematopoietic cell transplantation. Findings of the study overall: After transplant, recipient diversity fell while pathologically expanded clonotypes grew through day 180.

Points on this clone: The antigen is not known.

The data were produced by immunoSEQ multiplex PCR, yet TCRdb's version contains in-frame clones alone and is incomplete. The data contain some 10,000 clones, 40% to 65% of them seen just once; the ten biggest clones take up over 10%. The sample in question was peripheral blood mononuclear cells, obtained 100 days after allogeneic stem cell transplant. The clonotype comes from a female patient aged 50-59 years who had an allogeneic stem cell transplant from an unrelated donor, so the T cells may come from the graft donor. Some clones in this sample may be carry-over from other donors' samples.

The CDR3 here is CSVEIRTGELFF. The CDR3 nucleotides read TGCAGCGTTGAAATCCGCACCGGGGAGCTGTTTTTT. The chain carries TRBV29-1 and TRBJ2-2; no clear D gene. Germline CDR1 and CDR2: SQVTM and ANQGSEA. The CDR3 is made up of 12 amino acids. Between the trimmed V and J ends, which lost 2 bases and 4 bases, there was a span of 5 bases.